The 7 T cell receptor beta chains given below trace back to one sample, sequenced in a study of blood T cell repertoires in COVID-19. Repertoires were generated with immunoSEQ multiplex PCR, while TCRdb's copy carries only in-frame clones and drops some. The sample has about 250,000 clones; roughly four fifths are singletons. The source material was peripheral blood. These receptors came from a man aged 80 or over with acute or convalescent COVID-19.

The chain links TRBV6-1 to TRBJ2-3, with TRBD1 as a possible D gene (5 bases). The CDR3 extends over 14 amino acids. Germline V gene data show CDR1 as MNHNS and CDR2 as SASEGT. The ends were cut back, 0 bases at V and 6 bases at J, with 10 bases in the middle. The CDR3 here is CASSEAQGWDTQYF. In DNA, the CDR3 is TGTGCCAGCAGTGAAGCCCAGGGATGGGATACGCAGTATTTT.

This chain connects TRBV6-5 to TRBJ1-4, with D possibly matching TRBD1 (6 bases). Germline lookup yields CDR1 MNHEY and CDR2 SVGAGI. This CDR3 comprises 15 residues. V was pared by 6 bases and J by 2 bases, with 13 bases between. The CDR3 sequence is CASRRTEGTNEKLFF. The CDR3 coding sequence is TGTGCCAGCAGACGGACAGAGGGGACTAATGAAAAACTGTTTTTT.

This rearrangement joins TRBV12-1 to TRBJ1-5; the D call of TRBD1 is as the table states it, not checked on the DNA. TRBV12-1 is noted as a pseudogene. This CDR3 contains 17 residues. Here the CDR3 DNA reads TGTGCCAGCAGCTTAACTACAGGGGCTATAGGCAATCAGCCCCAGCATTTT. It is translated as CASSLTTGAIGNQPQHF.

This clone came up once. The V call is TRBV3-1 (or the pseudogene TRBV3-2), the J call TRBJ2-7; D might be TRBD1 (6 bases). This CDR3 is built from 12 residues. V was trimmed by 6 bases and J by 6 bases, leaving 12 bases between them. Germline values: CDR1 LGHDT, CDR2 YNNKEL (reference sequence). The CDR3, as DNA: TGTGCCAGCAGAGATACAGGGCCCGAGCAGTACTTC. It specifies CASRDTGPEQYF.

This clone was observed a handful of times. The chain couples TRBV6-2 or TRBV6-3 to TRBJ1-5; D is uncertain. Germline loops: CDR1 MNHEY, CDR2 SVGEGT. CDR3 size: 15 residues. Trimming removed 2 bases from V and 0 bases from J, with 8 bases in between. CDR3 DNA: TGTGCCAGCAGTTACCGCGGGTATAGCAATCAGCCCCAGCATTTT. Its translation: CASSYRGYSNQPQHF.

V usage is TRBV6-5 and J usage is TRBJ1-2; TRBD1 matches at 7 bases. J was trimmed by 2 bases and V by 2 bases; bases with no gene match: 5. The germline V gene encodes CDR1 MNHEY and CDR2 SVGAGI. The CDR3 sequence is 15 residues long. This CDR3 is CASSYLDRPNYGYTF. Here the CDR3 DNA reads TGTGCCAGCAGTTACCTGGACAGGCCCAACTATGGCTACACCTTC.

V gene TRBV27 combines with J gene TRBJ1-6; no clear D gene. The CDR3 covers 15 residues. The V gene's germline CDR1 is MNHEY and CDR2 SMNVEV (reference sequence). Trimming took 1 base from V and 6 from J, leaving 10 bases between them. This CDR3 reads CASSLYPGSNSPLHF. In nucleotides, the CDR3 is TGTGCCAGCAGTTTATATCCGGGATCTAATTCACCCCTCCACTTT.